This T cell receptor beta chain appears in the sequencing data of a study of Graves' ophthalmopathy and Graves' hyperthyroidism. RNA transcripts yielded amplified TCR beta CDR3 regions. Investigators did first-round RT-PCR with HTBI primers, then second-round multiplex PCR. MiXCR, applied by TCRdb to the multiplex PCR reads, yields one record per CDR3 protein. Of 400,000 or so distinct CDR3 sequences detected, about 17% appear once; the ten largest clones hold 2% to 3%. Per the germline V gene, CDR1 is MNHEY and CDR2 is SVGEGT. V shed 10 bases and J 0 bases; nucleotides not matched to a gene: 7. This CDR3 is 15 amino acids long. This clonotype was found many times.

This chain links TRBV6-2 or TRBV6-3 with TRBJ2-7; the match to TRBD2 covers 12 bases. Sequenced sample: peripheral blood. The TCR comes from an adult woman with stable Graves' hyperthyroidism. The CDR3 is CANLAGGLLSYEQYF. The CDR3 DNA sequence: TGTGCCAACCTAGCGGGAGGGCTCCTCTCCTACGAGCAGTACTTC.